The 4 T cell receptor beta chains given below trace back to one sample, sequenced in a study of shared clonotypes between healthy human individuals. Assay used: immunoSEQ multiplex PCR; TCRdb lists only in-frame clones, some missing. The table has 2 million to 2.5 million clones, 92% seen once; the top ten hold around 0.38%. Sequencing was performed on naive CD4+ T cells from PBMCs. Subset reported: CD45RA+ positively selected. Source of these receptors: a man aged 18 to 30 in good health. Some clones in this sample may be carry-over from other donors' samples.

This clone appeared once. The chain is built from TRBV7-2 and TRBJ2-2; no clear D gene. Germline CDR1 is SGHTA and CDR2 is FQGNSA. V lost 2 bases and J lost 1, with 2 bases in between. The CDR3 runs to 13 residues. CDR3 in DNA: TGTGCCAGCAGCTTATGGAACACCGGGGAGCTGTTTTTT. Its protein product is CASSLWNTGELFF.

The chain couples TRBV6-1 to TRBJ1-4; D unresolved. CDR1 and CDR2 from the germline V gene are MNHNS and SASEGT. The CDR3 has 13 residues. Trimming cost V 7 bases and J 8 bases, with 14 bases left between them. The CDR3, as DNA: TGTGCCAGCACTTTACGTTCGGGGGAAAAACTGTTTTTT. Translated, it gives CASTLRSGEKLFF.

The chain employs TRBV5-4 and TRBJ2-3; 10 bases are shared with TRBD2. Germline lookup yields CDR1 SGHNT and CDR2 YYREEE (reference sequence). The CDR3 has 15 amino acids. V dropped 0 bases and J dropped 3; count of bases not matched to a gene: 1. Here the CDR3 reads CASSLAGLATDTQYF. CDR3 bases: TGTGCCAGCAGCTTGGCGGGACTAGCGACAGATACGCAGTATTTT. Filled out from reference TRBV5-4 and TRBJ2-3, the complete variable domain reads ETGVTQSPTHLIKTRGQQVTLRCSSQSGHNTVSWYQQALGQGPQFIFQYYREEENGRGNFPPRFSGLQFPNYSSELNVNALELDDSALYLCASSLAGLATDTQYFGPGTRLTVL.

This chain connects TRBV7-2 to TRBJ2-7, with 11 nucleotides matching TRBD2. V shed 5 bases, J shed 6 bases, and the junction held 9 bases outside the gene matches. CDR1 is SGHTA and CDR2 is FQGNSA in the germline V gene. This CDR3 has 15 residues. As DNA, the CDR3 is TGTGCCAGCAGCAACCGAGGGCTAGCGGGGGGCGAGCAGTACTTC. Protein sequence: CASSNRGLAGGEQYF.